These T cell receptor beta chains were read from a single sample in a study of blood T cell repertoires in COVID-19. Produced via immunoSEQ multiplex PCR; TCRdb's table is partial and in-frame only. The table has approximately 160,000 clones, over 60% seen once. Sequenced material: peripheral blood. The receptors shown here come from a man in his 60s with acute or convalescent COVID-19. The CDR3 runs from the conserved cysteine through the conserved F or W. A D gene is named only where the DNA matches it firmly. Size tells how often a clone was seen (once, few, many) or the class of an expanded clone, and some rows leave it out.

d_call: .
j_call: TRBJ1-4
clone_size: .
v_call: TRBV5-1
cdr3_aa: CASSYGGAATNEKLFF
cdr3_nt: TGCGCCAGCAGCTATGGGGGCGCCGCAACTAATGAAAAACTGTTTTTT

d_call: TRBD1
j_call: TRBJ1-2
clone_size: .
v_call: TRBV7-8
cdr3_aa: CASTPSGGADYGYTF
cdr3_nt: TGTGCCAGCACCCCGTCAGGGGGCGCCGACTATGGCTACACCTTC

d_call: .
j_call: TRBJ1-5
clone_size: .
v_call: TRBV11-3
cdr3_aa: CASSPRRVSNQPQHF
cdr3_nt: TGTGCCAGCAGCCCCCGGCGGGTAAGCAATCAGCCCCAGCATTTT

d_call: TRBD1
j_call: TRBJ1-6
clone_size: .
v_call: TRBV5-1
cdr3_aa: CASSFDRDHSPLYF
cdr3_nt: TGCGCCAGCAGCTTTGACAGGGACCATTCACCCCTCTACTTT

d_call: TRBD1
j_call: TRBJ2-2
clone_size: once
v_call: TRBV5-1
cdr3_aa: CASDYSGGTGELFF
cdr3_nt: TGCGCCAGCGATTATTCAGGGGGCACCGGGGAGCTGTTTTTT

d_call: .
j_call: TRBJ2-7
clone_size: .
v_call: TRBV10-3
cdr3_aa: CAISGPGIGHEQYF
cdr3_nt: TGTGCCATCAGTGGGCCGGGAATAGGGCACGAGCAGTACTTC

d_call: TRBD2
j_call: TRBJ2-5
clone_size: .
v_call: TRBV30
cdr3_aa: CAWSLAGAQYF
cdr3_nt: TGTGCCTGGAGTTTAGCGGGGGCCCAGTACTTC

d_call: TRBD1
j_call: TRBJ2-2
clone_size: few
v_call: TRBV9
cdr3_aa: CASRRGTGGPGELFF
cdr3_nt: TGTGCCAGCCGGAGGGGGACAGGGGGGCCCGGGGAGCTGTTTTTT

d_call: TRBD2
j_call: TRBJ2-3
clone_size: .
v_call: TRBV29-1
cdr3_aa: CSVELAGGTDTQYF
cdr3_nt: TGCAGCGTTGAGTTGGCGGGGGGCACAGATACGCAGTATTTT

d_call: TRBD1
j_call: TRBJ1-2
clone_size: .
v_call: TRBV6-5
cdr3_aa: CASSYSGTGVGYTF
cdr3_nt: TGTGCCAGCAGTTACAGCGGGACAGGGGTGGGCTACACCTTC

d_call: TRBD1
j_call: TRBJ2-6
clone_size: .
v_call: TRBV19
cdr3_aa: CASTRTGQYSGANVLTF
cdr3_nt: TGTGCCAGTACCCGGACAGGGCAATACTCTGGGGCCAACGTCCTGACTTTC

d_call: .
j_call: TRBJ2-7
clone_size: once
v_call: TRBV19
cdr3_aa: CASSIQASTAYEQYF
cdr3_nt: TGTGCCAGTAGTATACAGGCAAGTACTGCCTACGAGCAGTACTTC

d_call: TRBD2
j_call: TRBJ2-3
clone_size: .
v_call: TRBV30
cdr3_aa: CAWSLAGGTDTQYF
cdr3_nt: TGTGCCTGGAGTCTAGCGGGGGGAACAGATACGCAGTATTTT

d_call: TRBD1
j_call: TRBJ2-7
clone_size: .
v_call: TRBV5-8
cdr3_aa: CASSFGRDRGYF
cdr3_nt: TGTGCCAGCAGCTTCGGGAGGGACAGGGGGTACTTC

d_call: TRBD2
j_call: TRBJ2-5
clone_size: .
v_call: TRBV5-1
cdr3_aa: CASSYRTSGGVETQYF
cdr3_nt: TGCGCCAGCAGCTATCGGACTAGCGGGGGGGTGGAGACCCAGTACTTC

d_call: TRBD2
j_call: TRBJ2-3
clone_size: .
v_call: TRBV19
cdr3_aa: CASSILAGPTDTQYF
cdr3_nt: TGTGCCAGTAGTATACTAGCGGGGCCCACAGATACGCAGTATTTT

d_call: .
j_call: TRBJ2-6
clone_size: .
v_call: TRBV19
cdr3_aa: CASSIYGSSGANVLTF
cdr3_nt: TGTGCCAGTAGTATATATGGGAGCTCTGGGGCCAACGTCCTGACTTTC

d_call: TRBD1
j_call: TRBJ2-1
clone_size: many
v_call: TRBV19
cdr3_aa: CASTPYPGTASNNEQFF
cdr3_nt: TGTGCCAGTACCCCCTACCCCGGGACAGCTTCTAACAATGAGCAGTTCTTC

d_call: TRBD1
j_call: TRBJ1-5
clone_size: .
v_call: TRBV2
cdr3_aa: CASRAGTGGRQPQHF
cdr3_nt: TGTGCCAGCAGGGCCGGGACAGGGGGCCGTCAGCCCCAGCATTTT

d_call: .
j_call: TRBJ1-1
clone_size: .
v_call: TRBV2
cdr3_aa: CASRAQGTEAFF
cdr3_nt: TGTGCCAGCAGGGCACAGGGTACTGAAGCTTTCTTT

d_call: TRBD1
j_call: TRBJ1-4
clone_size: .
v_call: TRBV11-1
cdr3_aa: CASSFQQGAREKLFF
cdr3_nt: TGTGCCAGCAGCTTCCAACAGGGGGCGAGGGAAAAACTGTTTTTT

d_call: .
j_call: TRBJ2-7
clone_size: many
v_call: TRBV12-3/TRBV12-4
cdr3_aa: CASSSGLEQYF
cdr3_nt: TGTGCCAGCAGCTCAGGGTTAGAGCAGTACTTC

d_call: .
j_call: TRBJ1-3
clone_size: .
v_call: TRBV12-3/TRBV12-4
cdr3_aa: CASSYNSGNTIYF
cdr3_nt: TGTGCCAGCAGTTACAACTCTGGAAACACCATATATTTT

d_call: TRBD1
j_call: TRBJ2-1
clone_size: .
v_call: TRBV7-2
cdr3_aa: CASRQGPNSYNEQFF
cdr3_nt: TGTGCCAGCAGACAGGGGCCGAATTCCTACAATGAGCAGTTCTTC

d_call: .
j_call: TRBJ1-5
clone_size: .
v_call: TRBV21-1
cdr3_aa: CASTNREVYSNQPQHF
cdr3_nt: TGTGCCAGCACCAACCGGGAAGTTTATAGCAATCAGCCCCAGCATTTT

d_call: .
j_call: TRBJ2-1
clone_size: .
v_call: TRBV6-5
cdr3_aa: CASSYPGLTTHEQFF
cdr3_nt: TGTGCCAGCAGTTATCCCGGACTGACTACCCATGAGCAGTTCTTC

d_call: TRBD2
j_call: TRBJ2-1
clone_size: few
v_call: TRBV11-1
cdr3_aa: CASSPGTSNEQFF
cdr3_nt: TGTGCCAGCAGCCCTGGGACTAGCAATGAGCAGTTCTTC

d_call: TRBD2
j_call: TRBJ2-1
clone_size: .
v_call: TRBV18
cdr3_aa: CASSPTSGYNEQFF
cdr3_nt: TGTGCCAGCTCACCGACTAGCGGCTACAATGAGCAGTTCTTC

d_call: .
j_call: TRBJ1-5
clone_size: .
v_call: TRBV19
cdr3_aa: CASSTRFGREGRSNQPQHF
cdr3_nt: TGTGCCAGTAGTACACGGTTCGGCAGGGAGGGTAGGAGCAATCAGCCCCAGCATTTT

d_call: .
j_call: TRBJ1-2
clone_size: once
v_call: TRBV6-5
cdr3_aa: CASSYAGRGDGGYTF
cdr3_nt: TGTGCCAGCAGTTACGCCGGCCGCGGGGATGGAGGCTACACCTTC

d_call: TRBD1
j_call: TRBJ2-5
clone_size: once
v_call: TRBV6-5
cdr3_aa: CASSYRDRGWGETQYF
cdr3_nt: TGTGCCAGCAGTTACAGGGACAGGGGGTGGGGAGAGACCCAGTACTTC

d_call: TRBD1
j_call: TRBJ1-1
clone_size: .
v_call: TRBV5-4
cdr3_aa: CASSLDRGDTTEAFF
cdr3_nt: TGTGCCAGCAGCTTGGACAGGGGAGATACAACTGAAGCTTTCTTT

d_call: .
j_call: TRBJ1-5
clone_size: .
v_call: TRBV3-1/TRBV3-2
cdr3_aa: CASSPTGRHQPQHF
cdr3_nt: TGTGCCAGCAGCCCTACCGGGAGGCATCAGCCCCAGCATTTT

d_call: TRBD1
j_call: TRBJ2-7
clone_size: .
v_call: TRBV5-1
cdr3_aa: CASSPGPGQGYEQYF
cdr3_nt: TGCGCCAGCAGCCCCGGCCCGGGACAGGGCTACGAGCAGTACTTC

d_call: .
j_call: TRBJ1-4
clone_size: .
v_call: TRBV27
cdr3_aa: CASSLTWGGSEKLFF
cdr3_nt: TGTGCCAGCAGTTTAACATGGGGGGGGAGTGAAAAACTGTTTTTT

d_call: .
j_call: TRBJ1-2
clone_size: .
v_call: TRBV2
cdr3_aa: CASSEATGRGSDGYTF
cdr3_nt: TGTGCCAGCAGTGAAGCAACAGGGCGCGGATCGGATGGCTACACCTTC

d_call: .
j_call: TRBJ1-5
clone_size: .
v_call: TRBV5-6
cdr3_aa: CASSGRGNQPQHF
cdr3_nt: TGTGCCAGCAGCGGCAGGGGCAATCAGCCCCAGCATTTT

d_call: TRBD1
j_call: TRBJ2-3
clone_size: .
v_call: TRBV5-1
cdr3_aa: CASSILDRLTDTQYF
cdr3_nt: TGCGCCAGCAGCATACTGGACAGGTTGACAGATACGCAGTATTTT

d_call: TRBD2
j_call: TRBJ2-3
clone_size: few
v_call: TRBV4-2
cdr3_aa: CASSQDRDYGNIGQYF
cdr3_nt: TGTGCCAGCAGCCAAGATAGGGACTACGGGAATATAGGGCAGTATTTT

d_call: TRBD2
j_call: TRBJ2-1
clone_size: .
v_call: TRBV24-1
cdr3_aa: CATSEGVAGGQYEQFF
cdr3_nt: TGTGCCACCAGTGAAGGGGTAGCGGGGGGGCAGTATGAGCAGTTCTTC

d_call: TRBD1
j_call: TRBJ2-1
clone_size: .
v_call: TRBV30
cdr3_aa: CAWTLPGGNEQFF
cdr3_nt: TGTGCCTGGACCCTCCCAGGGGGCAATGAGCAGTTCTTC

d_call: TRBD2
j_call: TRBJ2-4
clone_size: .
v_call: TRBV27
cdr3_aa: CASRAGENIQYF
cdr3_nt: TGTGCCAGCAGGGCGGGGGAAAACATTCAGTACTTC

d_call: .
j_call: TRBJ1-5
clone_size: .
v_call: TRBV6-6
cdr3_aa: CASSYNSLFTPQPQHF
cdr3_nt: TGTGCCAGCAGTTACAACAGTTTATTCACCCCTCAGCCCCAGCATTTT

d_call: .
j_call: TRBJ1-5
clone_size: few
v_call: TRBV6-5
cdr3_aa: CASRQGTFSQPQHF
cdr3_nt: TGTGCCAGCAGACAAGGGACATTCAGTCAGCCCCAGCATTTT

d_call: .
j_call: TRBJ2-2
clone_size: .
v_call: TRBV30
cdr3_aa: CAWSNQNRAYTGELFF
cdr3_nt: TGTGCCTGGAGTAATCAAAACAGGGCATACACCGGGGAGCTGTTTTTT

d_call: TRBD2
j_call: TRBJ2-3
clone_size: .
v_call: TRBV19
cdr3_aa: CASSTGLAGTQYF
cdr3_nt: TGTGCCAGTAGTACCGGACTAGCGGGCACGCAGTATTTT

d_call: .
j_call: TRBJ2-5
clone_size: .
v_call: TRBV7-2
cdr3_aa: CASSLYRDETQYF
cdr3_nt: TGTGCCAGCAGCTTATACAGGGACGAGACCCAGTACTTC

d_call: .
j_call: TRBJ1-5
clone_size: .
v_call: TRBV25-1
cdr3_aa: CASSESGFNQPQHF
cdr3_nt: TGTGCCAGCAGTGAATCCGGTTTCAATCAGCCCCAGCATTTT

d_call: TRBD2
j_call: TRBJ2-2
clone_size: .
v_call: TRBV5-1
cdr3_aa: CASSRGLAEAGELFF
cdr3_nt: TGCGCCAGCAGCCGAGGACTAGCGGAAGCCGGGGAGCTGTTTTTT

d_call: TRBD2
j_call: TRBJ2-3
clone_size: .
v_call: TRBV30
cdr3_aa: CAWSVSGGPGDTQYF
cdr3_nt: TGTGCCTGGAGCGTTAGCGGGGGACCTGGGGATACGCAGTATTTT

d_call: .
j_call: TRBJ2-1
clone_size: .
v_call: TRBV25-1
cdr3_aa: CASREQGNEQFF
cdr3_nt: TGTGCCAGCAGGGAACAGGGCAATGAGCAGTTCTTC

d_call: TRBD2
j_call: TRBJ2-1
clone_size: .
v_call: TRBV12-5
cdr3_aa: CASGVYSGGPSREQFF
cdr3_nt: TGTGCTAGTGGTGTCTATAGCGGGGGCCCCAGCCGGGAGCAGTTCTTC

d_call: .
j_call: TRBJ1-2
clone_size: .
v_call: TRBV6-1
cdr3_aa: CASSEVLGQLYGYTF
cdr3_nt: TGTGCCAGCAGTGAAGTGTTAGGACAACTGTATGGCTACACCTTC